The 29 T cell receptor beta chains listed next were all sequenced from one sample in a study of T cell repertoires in cytomegalovirus infection. Their specific antigens are unknown. TCRdb reprocessed the reads with MiXCR, giving one entry per CDR3 protein. The top ten hold 18% of the sample, which has 46,000 or so distinct CDR3 sequences, 20% to 25% seen once. The sequencing input was PBMCs, sequenced either directly or after in vitro stimulation (not recorded which). These receptors all stem from a human donor in good health (CMV status not recorded). Some clones in this sample may be carry-over from other donors' samples.

This clonotype was recorded many times. V usage is TRBV7-2 and J usage is TRBJ2-3; D remains ambiguous. V was clipped by 2 bases and J by 1 base, with 10 bases between them. From germline, CDR1 is SGHTA and CDR2 FQGNSA. The CDR3 totals 15 residues. The CDR3: CASSLPGSRTDTQYF. As DNA, the CDR3 is TGTGCCAGCAGCTTACCTGGATCTCGCACAGATACGCAGTATTTT.

This clonotype was seen ten or more times. The chain joins TRBV6-1 to TRBJ1-6; D is possibly TRBD1 (6 bases). CDR1 and CDR2 (germline): MNHNS, SASEGT. CDR3 length equals 15 residues. The ends were cut back, 6 bases at V and 10 bases at J, with 19 bases in the middle. This CDR3 is CASSGLGGFSSPLHF. CDR3 sequence (DNA): TGTGCCAGCAGCGGCCTCGGGGGCTTTTCCTCACCCCTCCACTTT.

The chain links TRBV3-1 to TRBJ1-1; D unresolved. Germline lookup yields CDR1 LGHDT and CDR2 YNNKEL (reference sequence). V was clipped by 1 base and J by 7 bases, with 10 bases between them. This CDR3 spans 13 amino acids. The DNA for the CDR3 is TGTGCCAGCAGCCAAGGATACGGGAGTGAAGCTTTCTTT. Translation gives CASSQGYGSEAFF. The variable domain in full, with the rest retrieved from reference TRBV3-1 and TRBJ1-1, is DTAVSQTPKYLVTQMGNDKSIKCEQNLGHDTMYWYKQDSKKFLKIMFSYNNKELIINETVPNRFSPKSPDKAHLNLHINSLELGDSAVYFCASSQGYGSEAFFGQGTRLTVV.

This clonotype was seen a few times. The rearrangement uses TRBV25-1 and TRBJ2-1; 7 bases fit TRBD1. The germline V gene encodes CDR1 MGHDK and CDR2 SYGVNS. This CDR3 contains 15 residues. V lost 6 bases and J lost 5; bases outside the gene matches: 10. The CDR3 loop is CASSAPGTVNNEQFF. CDR3 DNA sequence: TGTGCCAGCAGCGCCCCAGGGACAGTGAACAATGAGCAGTTCTTC.

This clonotype appeared a few times. This chain connects TRBV12-3 or TRBV12-4 to TRBJ2-3, with D unclear. The CDR3 consists of 12 residues. V was clipped by 0 bases and J by 4 bases, with 2 bases between them. Written as DNA, the CDR3 is TGTGCCAGCAGTTTAGCGGCAGATACGCAGTATTTT. This codes for CASSLAADTQYF.

The V and J genes are TRBV6-1 and TRBJ2-1; tentatively, D is TRBD2 (6 bases). The V gene lost 11 bases and the J gene lost 7 bases, with 18 bases spanning the gap. Germline-derived CDR1 and CDR2 are MNHNS and SASEGT. The CDR3 spans 13 residues. This CDR3 reads CADLSGAENEQFF. CDR3 nucleotides: TGTGCCGATCTTAGCGGAGCGGAAAATGAGCAGTTCTTC.

This clonotype was counted a few times. The chain is built from TRBV2 and TRBJ2-7, with 13 bases fitting TRBD2. CDR3 length: 17 residues. V was pared by 5 bases and J by 3 bases, with 10 bases of the junction left unmatched. The germline V gene has CDR1 SNHLY and CDR2 FYNNEI. Here the CDR3 DNA reads TGTGCCAGCAGTCCTGGACTAGCGGGAGACACCAGCTACGAGCAGTACTTC. This codes for CASSPGLAGDTSYEQYF. The variable domain in full, with the rest retrieved from reference TRBV2 and TRBJ2-7, is EPEVTQTPSHQVTQMGQEVILRCVPISNHLYFYWYRQILGQKVEFLVSFYNNEISEKSEIFDDQFSVERPDGSNFTLKIRSTKLEDSAMYFCASSPGLAGDTSYEQYFGPGTRLTVT.

The table lists this clonotype with a few counts. The J gene is TRBJ1-2, the V gene TRBV6-5; D not certain. This CDR3 is built from 15 residues. Germline V CDR1 and CDR2: MNHEY, SVGAGI. V gave up 1 base and J gave up 4 bases, with 13 bases separating them. Written as DNA, the CDR3 is TGTGCCAGCAGTTACTGGTTTGTGAGCCCCTATGGCTACACCTTC. Amino acid sequence: CASSYWFVSPYGYTF.

CDR3 nucleotides: TGTGCCAGCAGCCAAGATAACAGGGATGGCTACACCTTC. This encodes CASSQDNRDGYTF. The chain uses TRBV4-2 and TRBJ1-2; a weak D match, TRBD1 (6 bases). Germline V CDR1 and CDR2: LGHNA, YNFKEQ. This CDR3 is 13 amino acids long. Trimming stripped 0 bases from V and 6 bases from J, with 8 bases between.

This clonotype came up many times. V and J are TRBV6-5 and TRBJ1-2; unclear D gene. Deletions cut 2 bases from V and 0 bases from J, with 4 bases between. CDR1 and CDR2 from the germline V gene are MNHEY and SVGAGI. The CDR3 totals 13 residues. CDR3 amino acids: CASSYAANYGYTF. The CDR3 region has the DNA TGTGCCAGCAGTTACGCGGCTAACTATGGCTACACCTTC.

The rearrangement links TRBV5-5 to TRBJ1-5; D perhaps matches TRBD1 (5 bases). This CDR3 is built from 14 residues. Germline V gives CDR1 SGHKS, CDR2 YYEKEE (reference sequence). V gave up 3 bases and J gave up 1 base, with 8 bases separating them. The CDR3 bases are TGTGCCAGCAGCTGGGGACCGAGCAATCAGCCCCAGCATTTT. Translated, it gives CASSWGPSNQPQHF.

The chain couples TRBV6-5 to TRBJ1-2; 7 bases are a match to TRBD1. The CDR3 has 16 amino acids. Losses at the gene ends were 8 bases for V and 4 bases for J; bases not matched to a gene: 16. From germline, CDR1 is MNHEY and CDR2 SVGAGI. The CDR3 is CASADFPRDSGYGYTF. CDR3 bases: TGTGCCAGCGCCGACTTCCCCCGGGACAGTGGCTATGGCTACACCTTC.

The rearrangement uses TRBV5-6 and TRBJ1-1, with TRBD1 identical over 10 bases. Trimming cost V 0 bases and J 11 bases; bases outside gene matches: 7. Germline V gene data show CDR1 as SGHDT and CDR2 as YYEEEE. This CDR3 is built from 14 residues. In nucleotides, the CDR3 is TGTGCCAGCAGCTTGGGGGAGACAGGGGGCGTCGCTTTCTTT. Translating it yields CASSLGETGGVAFF.

This clonotype has a handful of counts. The V gene is TRBV19, the J gene TRBJ1-5, with D possibly TRBD1 on 6 matching bases. The length of the CDR3 is 16 residues. Germline assignment: CDR1 LNHDA and CDR2 SQIVND (reference sequence). V was cut by 7 bases and J by 3 bases, with 19 bases left in between. CDR3 nucleotides: TGTGCCAGTACATTTCGAAGAGGGGGGCCCAATCAGCCCCAGCATTTT. It encodes CASTFRRGGPNQPQHF.

CDR3 sequence (DNA): TGTGCCAGCAGTTTAAAGGGCAGAAACTACGAGCAGTACTTC. It codes for CASSLKGRNYEQYF. The J gene is TRBJ2-7, the V gene TRBV12-3 or TRBV12-4; D is uncertain. CDR3 size: 14 residues. V was pared by 2 bases and J by 3 bases, with 11 bases between.

The chain has TRBV15 and TRBJ2-1; D unclear. Germline assignment: CDR1 LNHNV and CDR2 YYDKDF (reference sequence). Trimming pared 3 bases from V and 8 bases from J, leaving 14 bases between. The CDR3 has 14 amino acids. The CDR3 DNA is TGTGCCACCAGCAGGTCGAAGGCGGCCCATGAGCAGTTCTTC. It is translated as CATSRSKAAHEQFF.

The chain carries TRBV6-1 and TRBJ1-2; the D gene is possibly TRBD1 (6 bases). Germline loops: CDR1 MNHNS, CDR2 SASEGT. Trimming left V 8 bases short and J 4 bases short, with 11 bases between. The CDR3 length is 12 residues. CDR3 nucleotide sequence: TGTGCCAGCTCTAGGACAGTCTATGGCTACACCTTC. Translation gives CASSRTVYGYTF.

The V and J genes are TRBV20-1 and TRBJ2-7, with D maybe TRBD2 (6 bases). V was cut by 3 bases and J by 5 bases, with 14 bases left in between. Per the germline V gene, CDR1 is DFQATT and CDR2 is SNEGSKA (reference sequence). This CDR3 comprises 13 residues. CDR3 nucleotides: TGCAGTGCTAGGGAGGGCAGAATAAACGAGCAGTACTTC. It codes for CSAREGRINEQYF.

The chain couples TRBV6-5 to TRBJ1-5; D is unclear. The CDR3 is 17 amino acids. Germline V gene data show CDR1 as MNHEY and CDR2 as SVGAGI. With 6 bases removed from V and 0 bases from J, the gap between germline ends came to 18 bases. CDR3 DNA sequence: TGTGCCAGCAGCAAAAATGACCCGACCTATAGCAATCAGCCCCAGCATTTT. Its translation: CASSKNDPTYSNQPQHF.

The chain employs TRBV6-6 and TRBJ1-4; unclear D gene. Germline values: CDR1 MNHNY, CDR2 SVGAGI (reference sequence). Trimming stripped 10 bases from V and 4 bases from J, with 19 bases between. The CDR3 is 15 amino acids. CDR3 nucleotides: TGTGCCACTACGGGGTCAGTCCAAAATAATGAAAAACTGTTTTTT. It encodes CATTGSVQNNEKLFF.

The chain joins TRBV12-3 or TRBV12-4 to TRBJ2-3, with unresolved D. V was trimmed by 2 bases and J by 3 bases, leaving 9 bases between them. CDR3 length: 14 residues. The CDR3 nucleotides are TGTGCCAGCAGTTTAAACCTGAGGACAGATACGCAGTATTTT. Protein: CASSLNLRTDTQYF.

The chain is built from TRBV2 and TRBJ2-3; 7 bases match TRBD1. CDR1 SNHLY and CDR2 FYNNEI come from the germline V gene. The CDR3 has 11 residues. Trimming at V came to 5 bases and at J to 8 bases, leaving 1 base not matched to a gene. CDR3 nucleotides: TGTGCCAGCAGTTCAGGGGGTACGCAGTATTTT. It translates to CASSSGGTQYF.

The J gene is TRBJ1-5, the V gene TRBV20-1, with D possibly TRBD1 on 5 matching bases. The V and J ends lost 5 bases and 7 bases respectively, with 18 bases between them. The CDR3 spans 14 residues. The germline V gene has CDR1 DFQATT and CDR2 SNEGSKA (reference sequence). The DNA of the CDR3 is TGCAGTGCTGGGACCTTGGGGGTCGCGCAGCCCCAGCATTTT. It yields the protein CSAGTLGVAQPQHF.

This chain uses TRBV29-1 with TRBJ2-1; possible D gene TRBD1, 6 bases. CDR1 is SQVTM, CDR2 ANQGSEA, per germline. V was shortened by 7 bases and J by 5 bases, with 12 bases between the two germline ends. The CDR3 loop spans 12 amino acids. CDR3 loop: CSARRTDNEQFF. The CDR3 nucleotides read TGCAGCGCCAGAAGGACAGACAATGAGCAGTTCTTC.

J is TRBJ2-1 and V is TRBV4-1; D gene uncertain. V lost 0 bases and J lost 6, with 3 bases in between. The germline V gene has CDR1 MGHRA and CDR2 YSYEKL. This CDR3 has 12 residues. In DNA form, the CDR3 reads TGCGCCAGCAGCCAAGAAACCAATGAGCAGTTCTTC. Its translation: CASSQETNEQFF.

This clonotype was detected only a few times. The gene calls are TRBV7-2 and TRBJ1-2, with no clear D. The CDR3 contains 14 residues. CDR1 SGHTA and CDR2 FQGNSA come from the germline V gene. The ends were cut back, 2 bases at V and 8 bases at J, with 15 bases in the middle. As DNA, the CDR3 is TGTGCCAGCAGCTTATGGCCGCCCTTTGACGGCTACACCTTC. Translating it yields CASSLWPPFDGYTF.

This CDR3 reads CASSLLAGRFTDTQYF. CDR3 DNA: TGTGCCAGCAGTCTTCTAGCGGGGCGGTTCACAGATACGCAGTATTTT. The rearrangement uses TRBV2 and TRBJ2-3, with 9 bases aligning to TRBD2. Trimming removed 5 bases from V and 2 bases from J; junction bases left unmatched: 8. The CDR3 is made up of 16 amino acids. Germline CDR1 reads SNHLY; CDR2 reads FYNNEI. Supplemented by reference TRBV2 and TRBJ2-3, the full variable domain reads EPEVTQTPSHQVTQMGQEVILRCVPISNHLYFYWYRQILGQKVEFLVSFYNNEISEKSEIFDDQFSVERPDGSNFTLKIRSTKLEDSAMYFCASSLLAGRFTDTQYFGPGTRLTVL.

The V call is TRBV5-1, the J call TRBJ2-3, with 8 bases aligning to TRBD2. Germline assignment: CDR1 SGHRS and CDR2 YFSETQ. V was pared by 2 bases and J by 3 bases, with 5 bases of the junction left unmatched. The CDR3 covers 15 residues. The CDR3 nucleotides are TGCGCCAGCAGCTTATATAGCGGGATGACAGATACGCAGTATTTT. It translates to CASSLYSGMTDTQYF.

This clonotype was detected only a few times. Possible read error: a much larger clone is one base away. V gene TRBV5-6 combines with J gene TRBJ2-2; no firm D call. The CDR3 runs to 15 residues. Looked up from germline, CDR1 is SGHDT and CDR2 is YYEEEE. Trimming removed 1 base at V and 0 bases at J, with 7 bases between. The CDR3 spells CASSLRATNTGELFF. The DNA of the CDR3 is TGTGCCAGCAGCTTGAGGGCCACGAACACCGGGGAGCTGTTTTTT.